This T cell receptor beta chain was recovered during a study of beta chain features in type 1 diabetes. Overall study: There were 107,917,701 sorted cells examined across all samples.

Concerning this clone: Its target is not known.

V lost 4 bases to trimming and J lost 4 bases; unmatched junction nucleotides: 8. Germline V CDR1 and CDR2: SGHRS, YFSETQ. The CDR3 is 15 residues long. The sequenced template was cDNA made from the entire isolated RNA. The table came from immunoSEQ multiplex PCR; TCRdb's copy has only in-frame clones and leaves some out. The table lists some 330,000 clones, approximately 11% of them singletons. Whole-study results and caveats: Shorter templates might be favored by PCR, and equally so in patients and in controls.

The clonotype originates from a woman aged 25 to 45 in good health. The V call is TRBV5-1, the J call TRBJ2-5; 9 bases are a match to TRBD1. The sample comprised naive CD4+ T cells from blood. CDR3 DNA sequence: TGCGCCAGCAGCGTTGGGGACAGGGTTACAGAGACCCAGTACTTC. Translation gives CASSVGDRVTETQYF.